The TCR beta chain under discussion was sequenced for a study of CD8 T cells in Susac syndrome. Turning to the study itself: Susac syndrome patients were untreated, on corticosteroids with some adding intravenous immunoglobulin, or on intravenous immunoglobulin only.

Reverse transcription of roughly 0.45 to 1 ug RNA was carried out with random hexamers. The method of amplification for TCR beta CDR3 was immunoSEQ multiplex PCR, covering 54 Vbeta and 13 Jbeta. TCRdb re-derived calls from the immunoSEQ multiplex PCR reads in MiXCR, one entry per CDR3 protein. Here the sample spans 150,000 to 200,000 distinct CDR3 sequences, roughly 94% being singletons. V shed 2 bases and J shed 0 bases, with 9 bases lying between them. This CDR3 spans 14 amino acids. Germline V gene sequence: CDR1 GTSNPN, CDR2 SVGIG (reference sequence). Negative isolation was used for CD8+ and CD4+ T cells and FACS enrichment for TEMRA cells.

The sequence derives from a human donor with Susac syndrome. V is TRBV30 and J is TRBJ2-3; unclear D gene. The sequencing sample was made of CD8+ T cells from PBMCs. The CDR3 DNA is TGTGCCTGGAGTATTGGTGGGAGCACAGATACGCAGTATTTT. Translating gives CAWSIGGSTDTQYF. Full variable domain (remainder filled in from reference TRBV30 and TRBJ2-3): SQTIHQWPATLVQPVGSPLSLECTVEGTSNPNLYWYRQAAGRGLQLLFYSVGIGQISSEVPQNLSASRPQDRQFILSSKKLLLSDSGFYLCAWSIGGSTDTQYFGPGTRLTVL.